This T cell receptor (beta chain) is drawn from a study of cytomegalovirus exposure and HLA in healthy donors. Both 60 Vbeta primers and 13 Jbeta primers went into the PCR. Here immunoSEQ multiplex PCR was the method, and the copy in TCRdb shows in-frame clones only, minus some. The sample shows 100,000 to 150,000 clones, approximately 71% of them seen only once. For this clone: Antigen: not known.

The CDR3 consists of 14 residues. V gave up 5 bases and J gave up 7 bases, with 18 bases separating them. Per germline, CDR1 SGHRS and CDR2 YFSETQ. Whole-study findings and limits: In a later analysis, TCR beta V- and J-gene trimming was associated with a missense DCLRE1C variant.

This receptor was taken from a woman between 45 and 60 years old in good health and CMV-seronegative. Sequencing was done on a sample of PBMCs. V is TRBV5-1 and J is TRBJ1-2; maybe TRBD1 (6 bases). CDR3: CASRLDTGLSGYTF. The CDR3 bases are TGCGCCAGCAGACTCGACACAGGGCTAAGTGGCTACACCTTC.